The 24 T cell receptor beta chains below come from one sample, sequenced in a study of blood T cell repertoires in COVID-19. This table comes from immunoSEQ multiplex PCR, and its TCRdb copy is limited to in-frame clones, with some not included. The sample shows under 500,000 clones, 80% to 90% of them seen only once. What was sequenced was peripheral blood. Receptors were obtained from a woman under 40 with acute or convalescent COVID-19.

The chain carries TRBV10-2 and TRBJ2-2; the D is unclear. This CDR3 is built from 16 residues. The germline V gene encodes CDR1 WSHSY and CDR2 SAAADI. The V end lost 0 bases, the J end lost 0 bases, and 8 bases lay between the germline ends. This chain's CDR3 is CASSESNRANTGELFF. For the CDR3, the DNA is TGCGCCAGCAGTGAGTCGAACAGAGCGAACACCGGGGAGCTGTTTTTT.

This clone appeared a few times. This rearrangement joins TRBV5-8 to TRBJ1-2, with D tentatively TRBD1 (6 bases). Trimming took 5 bases from V and 0 from J, leaving 20 bases between them. The CDR3 is 17 amino acids. Germline V lookup: CDR1 SGHTS, CDR2 YDEGEE. The CDR3 coding sequence is TGTGCCAGCAGTTTGACAGGAAGCTTAGTAGCTAACTATGGCTACACCTTC. Amino acid sequence: CASSLTGSLVANYGYTF.

This clone was counted once. The chain links TRBV27 to TRBJ2-1, with 11 bases lining up with TRBD2. Germline-derived CDR1 and CDR2 are MNHEY and SMNVEV (reference sequence). Trimming took 5 bases from V and 9 from J; bases not matched to a gene: 12. The CDR3 is 16 residues long. CDR3 in amino acids: CASSATRLAGYVEQFF. The DNA for the CDR3 is TGTGCCAGCAGTGCCACCAGACTAGCGGGGTATGTTGAGCAGTTCTTC.

V and J are TRBV5-1 and TRBJ2-3; 12 bases are shared with TRBD2. The CDR3 runs to 14 residues. Trimming removed 3 bases from V and 4 bases from J; junction bases left unmatched: 0. Germline V lookup: CDR1 SGHRS, CDR2 YFSETQ. The CDR3 coding sequence is TGCGCCAGCAGCTCTAGCGGGGGGGCAGATACGCAGTATTTT. It translates to CASSSSGGADTQYF.

The chain joins TRBV2 to TRBJ1-6, with D perhaps matching TRBD1 (5 bases). The length of the CDR3 is 14 residues. Germline lookup yields CDR1 SNHLY and CDR2 FYNNEI. The V and J ends lost 6 bases and 11 bases respectively, with 17 bases between them. This CDR3 is CASRPDSDYAPLHF. As DNA, the CDR3 is TGTGCCAGCAGACCCGACAGCGATTATGCACCCCTCCACTTT.

This clone was observed once. The chain has TRBV29-1 and TRBJ1-2; unclear D gene. CDR3 length: 11 residues. V lost 7 bases and J 5 bases, leaving 11 bases between the germline ends. CDR1 and CDR2 (germline): SQVTM, ANQGSEA. Here the CDR3 DNA reads TGCAGCGCTTGGGTGCGGTATGGCTACACCTTC. It yields the protein CSAWVRYGYTF.

The rearrangement uses TRBV19 and TRBJ1-2; 8 nucleotides match TRBD1. Trimming took 4 bases from V and 4 from J; bases not matched to a gene: 8. CDR1 and CDR2 from the germline V gene are LNHDA and SQIVND (reference sequence). CDR3 length: 15 amino acids. This CDR3 is CASSNNLGQVYGYTF. In nucleotides, the CDR3 is TGTGCCAGTAGTAATAACCTGGGACAGGTCTATGGCTACACCTTC.

This rearrangement joins TRBV5-1 to TRBJ2-2, with D possibly being TRBD1 (5 bases). The germline V gene encodes CDR1 SGHRS and CDR2 YFSETQ. The CDR3 runs to 14 residues. Trimming left V 0 bases short and J 4 bases short, with 7 bases between. This CDR3 is CASSLGQSTGELFF. Here the CDR3 DNA reads TGCGCCAGCAGCTTGGGACAGTCCACCGGGGAGCTGTTTTTT.

The rearrangement links TRBV3-1 (or the pseudogene TRBV3-2) to TRBJ1-1; TRBD1 aligns across 7 bases. Trimming removed 4 bases from V and 1 base from J; junction bases left unmatched: 6. This CDR3 spans 15 amino acids. Germline V gene lookup returns CDR1 LGHDT and CDR2 YNNKEL (reference sequence). CDR3: CASSLNQGGNTEAFF. Here the CDR3 DNA reads TGTGCCAGCAGCCTCAATCAGGGGGGGAACACTGAAGCTTTCTTT.

The V gene is TRBV28, the J gene TRBJ2-7; TRBD1 matches 8 bases. The CDR3 extends over 13 amino acids. Germline-derived CDR1 and CDR2 are MDHEN and SYDVKM. With 5 bases clipped from V and 6 bases from J, the junction kept 6 bases outside the gene matches. In nucleotides, the CDR3 is TGTGCCAGCAGTCGGACAGGGAGAGGCGAGCAGTACTTC. It translates to CASSRTGRGEQYF.

The J gene is TRBJ2-2, the V gene TRBV2; 14 nucleotides match TRBD2. V lost 8 bases, J lost 5 bases, and 10 bases stayed unmatched. This CDR3 contains 17 residues. Germline V gene lookup returns CDR1 SNHLY and CDR2 FYNNEI. The CDR3 DNA reads as TGTGCCAGCCTGGGGACTAGCGGGGGCCTTGTAACCGGGGAGCTGTTTTTT. Amino acids: CASLGTSGGLVTGELFF.

The chain joins TRBV6-1 to TRBJ2-7; 10 nucleotides match TRBD1. The CDR3 consists of 11 residues. The germline V gene has CDR1 MNHNS and CDR2 SASEGT. The CDR3 nucleotides are TGTGCGGCCGGGACAGGGGTGGAGCAGTACTTC. This encodes CAAGTGVEQYF.

This clone has a handful of counts. This rearrangement joins TRBV7-9 to TRBJ2-2, with 9 bases matching TRBD2. V lost 6 bases and J lost 4; bases outside the gene matches: 9. The CDR3 covers 16 residues. Germline V gives CDR1 SEHNR, CDR2 FQNEAQ (reference sequence). CDR3 sequence (DNA): TGTGCCAGCAGACGAGGAACTAGCGGGCCCACCGGGGAGCTGTTTTTT. This gives the protein CASRRGTSGPTGELFF.

The rearrangement joins TRBV9 to TRBJ2-7, with a possible D match to TRBD1 (5 bases). Germline CDR1 is SGDLS and CDR2 is YYNGEE. CDR3 length equals 13 residues. Trimming took 2 bases from V and 5 from J, leaving 11 bases between them. CDR3 sequence (DNA): TGTGCCAGCAGCGTTCAGGGTGGGGACGAGCAGTACTTC. This codes for CASSVQGGDEQYF.

This chain connects TRBV3-1 (or the pseudogene TRBV3-2) to TRBJ2-3; D is perhaps TRBD1 (5 bases). CDR1 is LGHDT and CDR2 is YNNKEL in the germline V gene (reference sequence). V gave up 4 bases and J gave up 7 bases, with 27 bases separating them. The CDR3 length is 18 residues. The CDR3 reads CASSRRADTAVELYTQYF. In DNA, the CDR3 is TGTGCCAGCAGCCGGCGTGCGGACACGGCCGTGGAGTTGTATACGCAGTATTTT.

This chain links TRBV7-9 with TRBJ2-1, with D possibly TRBD2 on 6 matching bases. Trimming pared 5 bases from V and 5 bases from J, leaving 19 bases between. Germline V gene sequence: CDR1 SEHNR, CDR2 FQNEAQ (reference sequence). The CDR3 length is 16 residues. This CDR3 reads CASSGGTPRADNEQFF. For the CDR3, the DNA is TGTGCCAGCAGCGGTGGGACTCCCAGGGCGGACAATGAGCAGTTCTTC.

The CDR3 DNA reads TGCAGTGCTAGTCCGACGACAGGCCTTAATGAAAAACTGTTTTTT. Amino acids: CSASPTTGLNEKLFF. The J gene is TRBJ1-4, the V gene TRBV20-1, with D possibly being TRBD1 (6 bases). The CDR3 is made up of 15 amino acids. The germline V gene encodes CDR1 DFQATT and CDR2 SNEGSKA (reference sequence). Trimming took off 3 bases at V and 4 bases at J, with 15 bases between the two ends.

This clone appeared once. This chain uses TRBV4-1 with TRBJ2-7; 7 nucleotides line up with TRBD1. The CDR3 runs to 13 residues. Looked up from germline, CDR1 is MGHRA and CDR2 is YSYEKL. V was clipped by 3 bases and J by 3 bases; unmatched bases: 2. This chain's CDR3 is CASSQRDSYEQYF. CDR3 sequence (DNA): TGCGCCAGCAGCCAGAGGGACAGCTACGAGCAGTACTTC.

This sequence joins TRBV24-1 and TRBJ2-1; TRBD2 matches 12 bases. Germline CDR1 is KGHDR and CDR2 is SFDVKD. Germline trimming cut 4 bases from V and 7 bases from J; bases unmatched to any gene: 4. The CDR3 covers 15 residues. The CDR3 DNA sequence: TGTGCCACCAGTGACCTAGCGGGGGGGCCGAATGAGCAGTTCTTC. This sequence encodes CATSDLAGGPNEQFF.

The chain employs TRBV29-1 and TRBJ1-1, with 8 bases matching TRBD1. Losses at the gene ends were 8 bases for V and 4 bases for J; bases not matched to a gene: 6. Germline values: CDR1 SQVTM, CDR2 ANQGSEA. The CDR3 spans 12 residues. The DNA for the CDR3 is TGCAGCACCGCGGACAGGGCCACTGAAGCTTTCTTT. Translation: CSTADRATEAFF.

J is TRBJ1-5 and V is TRBV4-1, with TRBD1 as a possible D gene (6 bases). The germline V gene has CDR1 MGHRA and CDR2 YSYEKL. V lost 4 bases and J 2 bases, leaving 15 bases between the germline ends. The CDR3 is 16 residues long. In DNA, the CDR3 is TGCGCCAGCAGCCCCCTACAGGGTGGCGGCAATCAGCCCCAGCATTTT. This encodes CASSPLQGGGNQPQHF.

The chain combines TRBV10-1 with TRBJ2-3; D possibly corresponds to TRBD1 (5 bases). Per the germline V gene, CDR1 is WNHNN and CDR2 is SYGVQD (reference sequence). V was trimmed by 6 bases and J by 4 bases, leaving 11 bases between them. CDR3 length equals 13 residues. The CDR3 DNA follows: TGCGCCAGCAGCTTGGGGCCGGCAGATACGCAGTATTTT. This sequence encodes CASSLGPADTQYF.

The genes are TRBV9 and TRBJ1-1; 9 bases align to TRBD1. This CDR3 spans 14 amino acids. Germline CDR1 reads SGDLS; CDR2 reads YYNGEE. J gave up 5 bases and V 3 bases, and 5 bases lay outside the gene matches. The CDR3 DNA follows: TGTGCCAGCAGCGCAACAGGGGGCAGAACTGAAGCTTTCTTT. The encoded protein is CASSATGGRTEAFF.

This rearrangement joins TRBV5-1 to TRBJ1-2; tentatively, D is TRBD1 (5 bases). V gave up 2 bases and J gave up 0 bases, with 11 bases separating them. Looked up from germline, CDR1 is SGHRS and CDR2 is YFSETQ. The CDR3 has 15 residues. CDR3 residues: CASSLGVSPNYGYTF. The DNA for the CDR3 is TGCGCCAGCAGCTTAGGGGTCTCCCCTAACTATGGCTACACCTTC.